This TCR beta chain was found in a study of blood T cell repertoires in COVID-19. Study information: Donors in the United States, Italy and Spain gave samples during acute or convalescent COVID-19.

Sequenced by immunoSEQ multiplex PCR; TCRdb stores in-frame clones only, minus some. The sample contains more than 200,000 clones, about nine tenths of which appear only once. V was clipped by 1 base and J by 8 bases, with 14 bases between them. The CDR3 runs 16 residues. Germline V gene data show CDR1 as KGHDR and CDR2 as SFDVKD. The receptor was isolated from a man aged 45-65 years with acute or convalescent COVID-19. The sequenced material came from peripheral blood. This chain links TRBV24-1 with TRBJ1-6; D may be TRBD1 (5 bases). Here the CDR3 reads CATSDLFWGGDSPLHF. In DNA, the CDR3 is TGTGCCACCAGTGATTTATTTTGGGGGGGGGATTCACCCCTCCACTTT.